The rows below give T cell receptor beta chains drawn from one sample of a study of blood T cells in healthy people across ages. MiXCR, applied by TCRdb to the 5' RACE reads, yields one record per CDR3 protein. Altogether about 580,000 distinct CDR3 sequences are present, under 55% being singletons, with the ten largest covering 20% to 25%. The sample comprised blood. The receptors derive from a man at least 80 years old in good health. The CDR3 runs from the conserved cysteine through the conserved F or W. The D gene is left open where the match is weak. The size of a clone is reported for some rows only, either as once, few or many, or as a class for expanded clones.

clone_size	v_call	d_call	j_call	cdr3_nt	cdr3_aa
NA	TRBV20-1	NA	TRBJ2-7	TGCAGTGCTAGAGACCCTTTCCACAATGAGCAGTACTTC	CSARDPFHNEQYF
many	TRBV6-6	NA	TRBJ2-5	TGTGCCAGCAGTTACACACACGGGGAAACCCAGTACTTC	CASSYTHGETQYF
NA	TRBV10-3	NA	TRBJ1-1	TGTGCCATCAGTGTTGCAGGGGAGGCTGAAGCTTTCTTT	CAISVAGEAEAFF
once	TRBV9	TRBD1	TRBJ1-2	TGTGCCAGCAGCGCACAGGGGGCATCGAACTATGGCTACACCTTC	CASSAQGASNYGYTF
NA	TRBV3-1	NA	TRBJ2-5	TGTGCCAGCAGCCAAGTCCCTAAGGGGACCCAGTACTTC	CASSQVPKGTQYF
NA	TRBV4-3	NA	TRBJ2-3	TGCGCCAGCAGCCAGACTAGTTTAGCCGGGGGTACGCAGTATTTT	CASSQTSLAGGTQYF
few	TRBV20-1	NA	TRBJ1-2	TGCAGTGCTAGAGTTGGGTTCTATGGCTACACCTTC	CSARVGFYGYTF
many	TRBV6-6	NA	TRBJ1-1	TGTGCCAGCAGTTACCTGACGGGGGGCCGGACACAACGGGCTTTCTTT	CASSYLTGGRTQRAFF
NA	TRBV18	NA	TRBJ2-7	TGTGCCAGCTCACCCTTATCTGGGATGCGCTCCTACGAGCAGTACTTC	CASSPLSGMRSYEQYF
many	TRBV4-3	TRBD1	TRBJ2-1	TGCGCCAGCAGCCAGGCCGGGACAGGAATAACCAATGAGCAGTTCTTC	CASSQAGTGITNEQFF
NA	TRBV27	NA	TRBJ2-1	TGTGCCAGCCGTCACATGGATGAGCAGTTCTTC	CASRHMDEQFF
NA	TRBV20-1	NA	TRBJ1-5	TGCAGTGCTGGGGAGATAGAGAGGGGTGTTGTAGGAAATCAGCCCCAGCATTTT	CSAGEIERGVVGNQPQHF
NA	TRBV20-1	TRBD2	TRBJ2-3	TGCAGTGCTAGAGAACCCCTAGCGGGAGGAGCAGATACGCAGTATTTT	CSAREPLAGGADTQYF
few	TRBV7-2	NA	TRBJ2-7	TGTGCCAGCAGCTTTCAACAGTACTCCTACGAGCAGTACTTC	CASSFQQYSYEQYF
NA	TRBV12-3/TRBV12-4	NA	TRBJ2-6	TGTGCCAGCAGCCCACAGGGATACGTCCTGACTTTC	CASSPQGYVLTF
NA	TRBV7-2	NA	TRBJ2-3	TGTGCCAGCAGCGTCCCTGAGGTGGGAACGCAGTATTTT	CASSVPEVGTQYF
NA	TRBV7-6	NA	TRBJ1-6	TGTGCCAGCAGCTTCCGACGGGGTGACTCACCCCTCCACTTT	CASSFRRGDSPLHF
NA	TRBV29-1	NA	TRBJ1-1	TGCAGCGCCATTCGAGAGGGGAGCACTGAAGCTTTCTTT	CSAIREGSTEAFF
few	TRBV21-1	NA	TRBJ1-6	TGTGCCAGCAGATCCACACAGGGTAGCGCCCTACTCCACTTT	CASRSTQGSALLHF
few	TRBV9	TRBD2	TRBJ2-5	TGTGCCAGCAGCCCCCATAGCGGGGGGGAAGAGACCCAGTACTTC	CASSPHSGGEETQYF
many	TRBV6-6	NA	TRBJ1-1	TGTGCCAGCAGTTACGGGGTATCGGTCACTGAAGCTTTCTTT	CASSYGVSVTEAFF
few	TRBV3-1	NA	TRBJ2-5	TGTGCCAGCAGCCAAGATGTCGCAGGGACCCAGTACTTC	CASSQDVAGTQYF
many	TRBV20-1	NA	TRBJ2-7	TGCAGTGCTAGAGACTGGCCGGGCCACCACGAGCAGTACTTC	CSARDWPGHHEQYF
few	TRBV12-3/TRBV12-4	TRBD1	TRBJ1-2	TGTGCCAGCAGTCACAGGGGGCGAGCTAACTATGGCTACACCTTC	CASSHRGRANYGYTF
few	TRBV4-3	NA	TRBJ2-5	TGCGCCAGCAGCCAGGGTCTATGGGAGACCCAGTACTTC	CASSQGLWETQYF
few	TRBV10-3	NA	TRBJ2-1	TGTGCCATCAGTGAGTCAGTCGGGAACTCCAATGAGCAGTTCTTC	CAISESVGNSNEQFF
few	TRBV20-1	TRBD2	TRBJ2-1	TGCAGTGCTAGAACGACTAGCGGGAGGGTTCCCTACAATGAGCAGTTCTTC	CSARTTSGRVPYNEQFF
NA	TRBV5-5	NA	TRBJ2-7	TGTGCCAGCAGCATCAATACAGCAGCCCCCTCCTACGAGCAGTACTTC	CASSINTAAPSYEQYF
NA	TRBV7-2	NA	TRBJ1-1	TGTGCCAGCAGCTGGAAAGGGAGTATGAACACTGAAGCTTTCTTT	CASSWKGSMNTEAFF
few	TRBV5-1	TRBD1	TRBJ2-1	TGCGCCAGCAGCGGGTGGACAGGGGACCTCTACAATGAGCAGTTCTTC	CASSGWTGDLYNEQFF
few	TRBV5-1	NA	TRBJ2-1	TGCGCCAGCAGCTCCACGCAGGGAATGGGCGAGCAGTTCTTC	CASSSTQGMGEQFF
NA	TRBV20-1	NA	TRBJ1-1	TGCAGTGCTTGGGCGGGGGGCACCGAAGCTTTCTTT	CSAWAGGTEAFF
few	TRBV4-2	TRBD2	TRBJ2-5	TGTGCCAGCAGCGTAGCGGGGGGGCTGGAGACCCAGTACTTC	CASSVAGGLETQYF
NA	TRBV7-2	NA	TRBJ1-3	TGTGCCAGCAGCTTAGCGGCGGCAATTGGAAACACCATATATTTT	CASSLAAAIGNTIYF
NA	TRBV7-2	TRBD1	TRBJ1-6	TGTGCCAGCAGCCCCGAGACAGGGTTGGGTTCACCCCTCCACTTT	CASSPETGLGSPLHF
NA	TRBV10-3	NA	TRBJ2-3	TGTGCCATCAGAGGCGGGAGCACAGATACGCAGTATTTT	CAIRGGSTDTQYF
few	TRBV11-1	NA	TRBJ2-1	TGTGCCAGCCGACGGGCTGGCAGGGAGAACAATGAGCAGTTCTTC	CASRRAGRENNEQFF
NA	TRBV7-2	NA	TRBJ1-6	TGTGCCAGCAGCCCGGTTAATTCACCCCCCCACTTT	CASSPVNSPPHF
few	TRBV12-3/TRBV12-4	NA	TRBJ1-1	TGTGCCAGCAGTGAAGGGATTCTACACCCAGTGGACACTGAAGCTTTCTTT	CASSEGILHPVDTEAFF
few	TRBV3-1	NA	TRBJ2-5	TGTGCCAGCAGCCTCCCATACGGTTTGCAGTACTTC	CASSLPYGLQYF
many	TRBV29-1	NA	TRBJ2-3	TGCAGCGTTGAGGACGGCACAGATACGCAGTATTTT	CSVEDGTDTQYF
few	TRBV2	NA	TRBJ1-5	TGTGCCAGCAGTGGGGTCCCTGGCGGGCCGACGCCCCAGCATTTT	CASSGVPGGPTPQHF
NA	TRBV10-3	NA	TRBJ1-4	TGTGCCATCAGTGAGTTGCCAGGCCACCTACTGGGGGAAAAACTGTTTTTT	CAISELPGHLLGEKLFF
few	TRBV7-6	NA	TRBJ2-5	TGTGCCAGCAGCGTAGTGTCGCAAGAGACCCAGTACTTC	CASSVVSQETQYF
NA	TRBV28	TRBD2	TRBJ2-1	TGTGCCAGCAGTTTATTCGGGACTACCAATGAGCAGTTCTTC	CASSLFGTTNEQFF
NA	TRBV20-1	NA	TRBJ1-2	TGCAGTGCTAGAAACCTAGGACGGTCCAACTATGGCTACACCTTC	CSARNLGRSNYGYTF
many	TRBV20-1	TRBD1	TRBJ1-2	TGCAGTGCTAGAGTCCAGGGGGCCGGCTACACCTTC	CSARVQGAGYTF
NA	TRBV6-5	NA	TRBJ2-1	TGTGCCAGCATCAGTGCCCTTCGACGGAATGAGCAGTTCTTC	CASISALRRNEQFF